One sample yielded the 17 T cell receptor beta chains listed below, sequenced in a study of T cell repertoires in cytomegalovirus infection. TCRdb called the reads again in MiXCR, with one record for every CDR3 protein. Among about 140,000 distinct CDR3 sequences, 5% to 6.5% were seen once, and the ten largest hold over 15%. The sequencing input was PBMCs. Receptors originate from a human donor in good health (CMV status not recorded). Some clones in this sample may be carry-over from other donors' samples.

This clonotype was counted many times. The V call is TRBV18, the J call TRBJ1-1; D is ambiguous. The CDR3 loop spans 16 amino acids. V lost 0 bases and J lost 4, with 15 bases in between. The germline V gene encodes CDR1 KGHSH and CDR2 LQKENI. CDR3 nucleotide sequence: TGTGCCAGCTCACCACCGCGTATGGGGATGGGCACTGAAGCTTTCTTT. Translation gives CASSPPRMGMGTEAFF.

This clonotype has ten or more counts. V gene TRBV20-1 combines with J gene TRBJ2-5; D not certain. The CDR3 is 14 amino acids. Trimming cost V 1 base and J 5 bases, with 14 bases left between them. The germline V gene has CDR1 DFQATT and CDR2 SNEGSKA (reference sequence). CDR3 sequence reads: CSARAGLVRETQYF. The CDR3 region has the DNA TGCAGTGCTAGAGCGGGCCTCGTACGGGAGACCCAGTACTTC.

The sample holds many counts of this clonotype. This sequence joins TRBV7-8 and TRBJ2-7; possibly TRBD1 or TRBD2 for D (6 bases each). V dropped 3 bases and J dropped 5 bases, with 11 bases sitting between them. This CDR3 has 13 residues. Germline-derived CDR1 and CDR2 are SGHVS and FQNEAQ. The CDR3 coding sequence is TGTGCCAGCAGCTTGGGGGGCAGGAACGAGCAGTACTTC. Protein: CASSLGGRNEQYF.

This clonotype showed up many times. The genes are TRBV28 and TRBJ1-5; D is undetermined. CDR1 MDHEN and CDR2 SYDVKM come from the germline V gene. Trimming took 6 bases from V and 0 from J, leaving 15 bases between them. The CDR3 consists of 16 residues. Here the CDR3 reads CASSPGVSDSNQPQHF. As DNA, the CDR3 is TGTGCCAGCAGCCCTGGTGTTTCAGATAGCAATCAGCCCCAGCATTTT.

This clonotype has just a few counts. This chain connects TRBV19 to TRBJ2-7, with D perhaps TRBD1 (5 bases). This CDR3 is 15 amino acids long. Germline-derived CDR1 and CDR2 are LNHDA and SQIVND (reference sequence). The V gene lost 1 base and the J gene lost 9 bases, with 19 bases spanning the gap. The CDR3 DNA is TGTGCCAGTAGTATAGCGGCCGAAGTAGGGGATGCGCAGTACTTC. Protein: CASSIAAEVGDAQYF.

This sequence joins TRBV25-1 and TRBJ2-2; D perhaps matches TRBD1 (5 bases). Per germline, CDR1 MGHDK and CDR2 SYGVNS. V was clipped by 6 bases and J by 5 bases, with 10 bases between them. CDR3 size: 13 residues. The CDR3 bases are TGTGCCAGCAGCCCCAGGGAAACCGGGGAGCTGTTTTTT. Translated: CASSPRETGELFF.

The rearrangement joins TRBV4-2 to TRBJ2-1, with D possibly being TRBD2 (5 bases). The ends were cut back, 1 base at V and 1 base at J, with 20 bases in the middle. Germline-derived CDR1 and CDR2 are LGHNA and YNFKEQ. This CDR3 is built from 19 residues. The CDR3: CASSQVFLEEVISYNEQFF. DNA for the CDR3: TGTGCCAGCAGCCAAGTTTTTCTTGAGGAGGTCATATCCTACAATGAGCAGTTCTTC.

This clonotype was observed many times. CDR3 loop: CASSLRRGPTYEQYF. CDR3 sequence (DNA): TGTGCCAGCAGCTTACGCAGGGGCCCTACCTACGAGCAGTACTTC. The chain combines TRBV7-3 with TRBJ2-7; possible D gene TRBD1, 6 bases. V gave up 2 bases and J gave up 2 bases, with 13 bases separating them. The germline gives CDR1 SGHTA, CDR2 FQGTGA. The CDR3 has 15 residues. Full variable domain (rest looked up from reference TRBV7-3 and TRBJ2-7): GAGVSQTPSNKVTEKGKYVELRCDPISGHTALYWYRQSLGQGPEFLIYFQGTGAADDSGLPNDRFFAVRPEGSVSTLKIQRTERGDSAVYLCASSLRRGPTYEQYFGPGTRLTVT.

This clonotype was seen only a few times. The chain recombines TRBV6-2 or TRBV6-3 with TRBJ1-2; possibly TRBD1 for D (5 bases). V lost 6 bases to trimming and J lost 4 bases, with 9 bases between them. This CDR3 is 12 amino acids long. Looked up from germline, CDR1 is MNHEY and CDR2 is SVGEGT. The CDR3 spells CASRRQGYGYTF. CDR3 DNA: TGTGCCAGCAGGAGGCAGGGCTATGGCTACACCTTC.

This clonotype came up many times. CDR3: CASSFVGSGGAKEQFF. The CDR3 bases are TGTGCCAGCAGCTTTGTAGGTAGCGGGGGGGCGAAAGAGCAGTTCTTC. The rearrangement uses TRBV7-8 and TRBJ2-1, with 11 positions matching TRBD2. With V trimmed by 3 bases and J by 10 bases, 11 bases remained unmatched. This CDR3 is 16 amino acids long. The V gene's germline CDR1 is SGHVS and CDR2 FQNEAQ.

This clonotype has ten or more counts. V gene TRBV15 combines with J gene TRBJ1-5; D gene uncertain. There are 14 residues in the CDR3. In germline, CDR1 is LNHNV, CDR2 YYDKDF (reference sequence). The germline V and J ends were trimmed by 4 bases and 0 bases, with 7 bases remaining between them. The CDR3 reads CATSIDYSNQPQHF. The CDR3 nucleotides read TGTGCCACCAGCATTGACTATAGCAATCAGCCCCAGCATTTT.

This clonotype occurred many times. The V gene is TRBV27, the J gene TRBJ2-3; no clear D. V lost 6 bases to trimming and J lost 5 bases, with 9 bases between them. The CDR3 extends over 12 amino acids. Germline CDR1 MNHEY, CDR2 SMNVEV (reference sequence). The CDR3 reads CASSYPRDTQYF. CDR3 DNA: TGTGCCAGCAGCTACCCACGAGATACGCAGTATTTT.

This clonotype was counted ten times or more. The J gene is TRBJ2-3, the V gene TRBV20-1; D is possibly TRBD1 or TRBD2 (5 bases each). The CDR3 is 15 amino acids. Germline CDR1 is DFQATT and CDR2 is SNEGSKA (reference sequence). Trimming removed 6 bases at V and 4 bases at J, with 20 bases between. In DNA form, the CDR3 reads TGCAGTGCAGAAGGGGACCGCGGCCACCCAGATACGCAGTATTTT. This gives the protein CSAEGDRGHPDTQYF.

The chain combines TRBV5-1 with TRBJ2-7; TRBD1 or TRBD2 may be the D gene (6 bases each). CDR3 length: 13 amino acids. Germline V lookup: CDR1 SGHRS, CDR2 YFSETQ. V lost 2 bases, J lost 3 bases, and 9 bases lay in between. CDR3: CASSFGGYYEQYF. DNA of the CDR3: TGCGCCAGCAGCTTCGGGGGCTACTACGAGCAGTACTTC.

The rearrangement uses TRBV11-2 and TRBJ2-3, with 8 bases identical to TRBD2. V was clipped by 2 bases and J by 6 bases; unmatched bases: 10. CDR1 SGHAT and CDR2 FQNNGV come from the germline V gene. CDR3 size: 16 residues. DNA of the CDR3: TGTGCCAGCAGCTTATCCCGGGGGGGCGCTTCTGATACGCAGTATTTT. Amino acids: CASSLSRGGASDTQYF.

This clonotype was detected ten times or more. This rearrangement joins TRBV7-8 to TRBJ1-6; tentative D call: TRBD1 (5 bases). Trimming cost V 0 bases and J 0 bases, with 12 bases left between them. Germline CDR1 SGHVS, CDR2 FQNEAQ. The CDR3 runs 18 residues. The CDR3 is CASSLAPPGSSYNSPLHF. In nucleotides, the CDR3 is TGTGCCAGCAGCTTAGCGCCCCCAGGGAGCTCCTATAATTCACCCCTCCACTTT.

The chain has TRBV29-1 and TRBJ2-1, with D perhaps TRBD2 (6 bases). Trimming removed 6 bases at V and 6 bases at J, with 12 bases between. CDR1 is SQVTM and CDR2 is ANQGSEA in the germline V gene. The CDR3 is 12 residues long. Here the CDR3 DNA reads TGCAGCGTAGCCGGGGGTCCCAATGAGCAGTTCTTC. Residues: CSVAGGPNEQFF.